Sequencing of this TCR beta chain was carried out in a study of radiotherapy plus CTLA-4 blockade in lung cancer. Only in-frame clones appear in the TCRdb table, and some are missing; sequencing was by immunoSEQ multiplex PCR. The table records fewer than 75,000 clones, more than 75% of them present only once. The CDR3 covers 14 residues. Trimming removed 5 bases from V and 7 bases from J; junction bases left unmatched: 8. CDR1 and CDR2 from the germline V gene are MNHEY and SMNVEV (reference sequence). This sample comprised peripheral blood, obtained from a patient treated with radiotherapy plus ipilimumab. This sequence originates from a human donor with non-small cell lung cancer that progressed on radiotherapy plus ipilimumab. V usage is TRBV27 and J usage is TRBJ2-3, with 8 bases that match TRBD1. The CDR3 coding sequence is TGTGCCAGCAGTGCGGACAGGGTGGGCAATACGCAGTATTTT. This encodes CASSADRVGNTQYF.